This TCR beta chain was profiled in a study of blood T cell repertoires in COVID-19. This clone was picked up one time. Germline V gene sequence: CDR1 GTSNPN, CDR2 SVGIG (reference sequence). With V trimmed by 5 bases and J by 2 bases, 2 bases remained unmatched. The CDR3 is 13 residues long. Produced via immunoSEQ multiplex PCR; TCRdb's table is partial and in-frame only. The repertoire consists of roughly 200,000 clones, with 75% to 90% occurring once and the leading ten covering approximately 19%. The TCR comes from a man aged 35-49 years who had recovered from COVID-19. The chain has TRBV30 and TRBJ1-5, with 8 bases aligning to TRBD1. Sequencing was performed on PBMCs or T cells enriched from blood (not recorded which). DNA for the CDR3: TGTGCCTGGGACAGGGGAGGCAATCAGCCCCAGCATTTT. This gives the protein CAWDRGGNQPQHF.